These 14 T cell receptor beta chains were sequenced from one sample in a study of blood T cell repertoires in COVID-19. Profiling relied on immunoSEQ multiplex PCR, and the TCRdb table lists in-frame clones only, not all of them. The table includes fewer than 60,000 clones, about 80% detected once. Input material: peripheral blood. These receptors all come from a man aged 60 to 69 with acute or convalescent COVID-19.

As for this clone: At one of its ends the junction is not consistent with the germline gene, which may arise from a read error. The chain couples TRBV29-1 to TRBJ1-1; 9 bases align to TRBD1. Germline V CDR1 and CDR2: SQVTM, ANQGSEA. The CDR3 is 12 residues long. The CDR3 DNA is TGCAGCGTTGTGGGCCCGGGACAGGGTGCTATCTTT. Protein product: CSVVGPGQGAIF.

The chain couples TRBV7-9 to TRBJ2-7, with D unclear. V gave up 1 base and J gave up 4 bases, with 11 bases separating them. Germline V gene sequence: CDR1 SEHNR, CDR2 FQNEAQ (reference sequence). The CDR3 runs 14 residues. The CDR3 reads CASSLGSAVYEQYF. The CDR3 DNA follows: TGTGCCAGCAGCTTAGGATCCGCGGTGTACGAGCAGTACTTC.

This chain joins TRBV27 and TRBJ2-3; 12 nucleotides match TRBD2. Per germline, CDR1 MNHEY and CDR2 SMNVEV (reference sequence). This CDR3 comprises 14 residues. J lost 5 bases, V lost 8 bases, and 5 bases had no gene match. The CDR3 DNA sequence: TGTGCCAGCGGGCTAGCGGGGGGGCTAGATACGCAGTATTTT. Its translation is CASGLAGGLDTQYF.

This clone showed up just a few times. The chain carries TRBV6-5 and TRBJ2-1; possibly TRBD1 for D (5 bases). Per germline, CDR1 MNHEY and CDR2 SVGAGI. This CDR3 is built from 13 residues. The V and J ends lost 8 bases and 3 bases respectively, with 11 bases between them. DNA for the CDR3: TGTGCCAGCTCGCAGGGCGGCTACAATGAGCAGTTCTTC. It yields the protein CASSQGGYNEQFF.

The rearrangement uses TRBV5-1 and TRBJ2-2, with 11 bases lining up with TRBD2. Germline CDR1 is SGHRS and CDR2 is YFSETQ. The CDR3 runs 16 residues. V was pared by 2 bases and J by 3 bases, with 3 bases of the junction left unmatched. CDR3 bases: TGCGCCAGCAGCTTACTAGCGGGGGCCCACACCGGGGAGCTGTTTTTT. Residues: CASSLLAGAHTGELFF. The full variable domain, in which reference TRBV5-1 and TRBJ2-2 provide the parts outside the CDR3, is KAGVTQTPRYLIKTRGQQVTLSCSPISGHRSVSWYQQTPGQGLQFLFEYFSETQRNKGNFPGRFSGRQFSNSRSEMNVSTLELGDSALYLCASSLLAGAHTGELFFGEGSRLTVL.

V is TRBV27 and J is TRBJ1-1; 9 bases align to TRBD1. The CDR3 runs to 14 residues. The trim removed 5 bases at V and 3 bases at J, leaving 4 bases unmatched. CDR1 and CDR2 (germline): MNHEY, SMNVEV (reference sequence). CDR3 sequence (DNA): TGTGCCAGCAGTATACAGGGGGCCTACACTGAAGCTTTCTTT. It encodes CASSIQGAYTEAFF.

The CDR3 region is CSVVRDTGELFF. In DNA, the CDR3 is TGCAGCGTGGTCAGGGACACCGGGGAGCTGTTTTTT. This sequence joins TRBV29-1 and TRBJ2-2; TRBD1 is a possible D gene (5 bases). The CDR3 is made up of 12 amino acids. Germline-derived CDR1 and CDR2 are SQVTM and ANQGSEA. V was pared by 6 bases and J by 3 bases, with 8 bases between.

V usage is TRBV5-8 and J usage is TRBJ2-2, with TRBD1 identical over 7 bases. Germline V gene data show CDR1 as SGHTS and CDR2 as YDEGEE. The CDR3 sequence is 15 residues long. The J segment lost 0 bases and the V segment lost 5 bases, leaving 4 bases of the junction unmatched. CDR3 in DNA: TGTGCCAGCAGAAGGGGGCTAACGAACACCGGGGAGCTGTTTTTT. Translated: CASRRGLTNTGELFF. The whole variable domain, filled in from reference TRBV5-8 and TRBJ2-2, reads EAGVTQSPTHLIKTRGQQATLRCSPISGHTSVYWYQQALGLGLQFLLWYDEGEERNRGNFPPRFSGRQFPNYSSELNVNALELEDSALYLCASRRGLTNTGELFFGEGSRLTVL.

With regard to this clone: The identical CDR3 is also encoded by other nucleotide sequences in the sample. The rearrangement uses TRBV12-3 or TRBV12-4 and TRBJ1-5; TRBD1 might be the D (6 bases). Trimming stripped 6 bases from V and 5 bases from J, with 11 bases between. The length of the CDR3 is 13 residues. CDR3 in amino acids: CASSLAGDQPQHF. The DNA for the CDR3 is TGTGCCAGCAGCTTGGCAGGGGATCAGCCCCAGCATTTT.

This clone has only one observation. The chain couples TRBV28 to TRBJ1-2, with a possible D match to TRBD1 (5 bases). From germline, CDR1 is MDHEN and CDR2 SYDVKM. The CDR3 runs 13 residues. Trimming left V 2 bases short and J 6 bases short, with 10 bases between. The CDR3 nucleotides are TGTGCCAGCAGTTTAAGACAGCAGGATGGCTACACCTTC. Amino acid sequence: CASSLRQQDGYTF.

The DNA of the CDR3 is TGTGCCAGCAGGGGGGGACAGGGGGTCGACGAGCAGTACTTC. This translates into CASRGGQGVDEQYF. The chain uses TRBV2 and TRBJ2-7; 11 nucleotides line up with TRBD1. The CDR3 is made up of 14 amino acids. From germline, CDR1 is SNHLY and CDR2 FYNNEI. The J segment lost 5 bases and the V segment lost 6 bases, leaving 6 bases of the junction unmatched.

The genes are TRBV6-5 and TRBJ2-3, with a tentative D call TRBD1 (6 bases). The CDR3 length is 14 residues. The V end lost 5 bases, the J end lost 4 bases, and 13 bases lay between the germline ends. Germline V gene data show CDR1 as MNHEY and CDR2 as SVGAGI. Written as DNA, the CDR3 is TGTGCCAGCAGTCCGAACCGACAGGCAGATACGCAGTATTTT. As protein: CASSPNRQADTQYF.

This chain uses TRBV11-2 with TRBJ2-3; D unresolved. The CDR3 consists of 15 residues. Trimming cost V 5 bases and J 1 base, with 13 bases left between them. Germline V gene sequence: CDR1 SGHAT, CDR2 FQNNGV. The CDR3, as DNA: TGTGCCAGCAGCAGGATTCGCAGCGGCACAGATACGCAGTATTTT. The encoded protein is CASSRIRSGTDTQYF.

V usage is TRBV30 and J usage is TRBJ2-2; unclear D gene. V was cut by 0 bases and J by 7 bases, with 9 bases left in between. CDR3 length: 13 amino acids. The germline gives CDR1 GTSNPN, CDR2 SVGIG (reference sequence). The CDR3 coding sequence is TGTGCCTGGAGTGTAATGAGCATCGGGGAGCTGTTTTTT. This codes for CAWSVMSIGELFF. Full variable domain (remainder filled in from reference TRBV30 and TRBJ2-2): SQTIHQWPATLVQPVGSPLSLECTVEGTSNPNLYWYRQAAGRGLQLLFYSVGIGQISSEVPQNLSASRPQDRQFILSSKKLLLSDSGFYLCAWSVMSIGELFFGEGSRLTVL.